This T cell receptor beta chain was sequenced in a study of T cell changes during pregnancy in multiple sclerosis. Some clones are missing from TCRdb's copy, which holds only in-frame ones; the method was immunoSEQ multiplex PCR. The table lists 100,000 or so clones, over 85% of them singletons. V lost 2 bases to trimming and J lost 2 bases, with 12 bases between them. This CDR3 contains 15 residues. Germline assignment: CDR1 ENHRY and CDR2 SYGVKD. This TCR was recovered from a female donor with multiple sclerosis, enrolled in a pregnancy study. Sequencing was performed on peripheral blood, taken after pregnancy. The rearrangement uses TRBV10-3 and TRBJ2-5, with D perhaps matching TRBD2 (6 bases). Here the CDR3 DNA reads TGTGCCATCAGTGAGCTCGGCCGGGAGCAAGAGACCCAGTACTTC. It specifies CAISELGREQETQYF.